In this sample, the clone carrying this T cell receptor beta chain turned up many times. Its antigen is as yet unknown. This sample includes further DNA sequences coding for the same CDR3. This sample is part of a study of CD8+ T cells in alopecia areata. The study's findings and limits: Clonality in lesional scalp, especially alopecia totalis/universalis, exceeded that of normal scalp. Sequencing of scalp tissue also captures the resident alphabeta T cells of normal skin.

CDR3 length: 11 amino acids. Trimming left V 3 bases short and J 5 bases short, with 4 bases between. Per the germline V gene, CDR1 is MNHEY and CDR2 is SVGAGI. CD4+ and CD8+ T cells were sorted from PBMCs stained for CD3, CD4 and CD8. In each case, RNA was isolated and then reverse transcribed into cDNA as the sequencing template. This table comes from immunoSEQ multiplex PCR, and its TCRdb copy is limited to in-frame clones, with some not included. The sample lists approximately 150,000 clones; 50% to 60% were seen once. V usage is TRBV6-5 and J usage is TRBJ2-5; D gene ambiguous. This sequence was found in a human donor in good health. Source material: CD4+ T cells sorted from blood. DNA of the CDR3: TGTGCCAGCAGTTATGGTGAGACCCAGTACTTC. This translates into CASSYGETQYF.